The clone carrying this T cell receptor (beta chain) was observed many times. This record belongs to a study of CD4 and CD8 cells across lung adenocarcinoma regions. CDR1 is MNHEY and CDR2 is SVGAGI in the germline V gene. This CDR3 has 15 amino acids. The V and J ends lost 6 bases and 6 bases respectively, with 17 bases between them. TCRdb used MiXCR to reprocess the PCR reads, holding one entry per CDR3 protein. Of over 6,500 distinct CDR3 sequences listed, around half were seen once; the top ten hold 95% to 97%. Samples came from patients with localized non-small cell lung adenocarcinoma. The chain carries TRBV6-5 and TRBJ2-2, with D unresolved. This TCR was sampled from a male donor with lung adenocarcinoma. The CD4 and CD8 labels of this study may be unreliable. Sequencing used CD8+ T cells from the center of a lung tumor. The CDR3 sequence is CASRLQSGIPGELFF. In nucleotides, the CDR3 is TGTGCCAGCAGACTCCAGTCCGGAATTCCCGGGGAGCTGTTTTTT.